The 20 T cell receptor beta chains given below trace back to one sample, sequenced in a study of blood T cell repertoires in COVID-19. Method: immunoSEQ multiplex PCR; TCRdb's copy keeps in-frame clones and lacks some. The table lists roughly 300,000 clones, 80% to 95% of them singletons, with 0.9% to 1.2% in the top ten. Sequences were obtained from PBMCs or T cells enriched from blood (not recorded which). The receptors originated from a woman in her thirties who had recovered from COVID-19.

The CDR3 nucleotides read TGTGCCAGCAGTGTATTCGGGTACGAGAGCGACGAGCAGTACTTC. Protein sequence: CASSVFGYESDEQYF. V usage is TRBV25-1 and J usage is TRBJ2-7; D unclear. Between the trimmed V and J ends, which lost 4 bases and 5 bases, there was a span of 18 bases. Per germline, CDR1 MGHDK and CDR2 SYGVNS. The length of the CDR3 is 15 residues.

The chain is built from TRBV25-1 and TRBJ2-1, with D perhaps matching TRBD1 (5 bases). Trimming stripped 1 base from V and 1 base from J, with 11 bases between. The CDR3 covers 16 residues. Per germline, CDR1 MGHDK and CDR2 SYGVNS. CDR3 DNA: TGTGCCAGCAGTGAATGGGCGGACATTTCCTACAATGAGCAGTTCTTC. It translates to CASSEWADISYNEQFF.

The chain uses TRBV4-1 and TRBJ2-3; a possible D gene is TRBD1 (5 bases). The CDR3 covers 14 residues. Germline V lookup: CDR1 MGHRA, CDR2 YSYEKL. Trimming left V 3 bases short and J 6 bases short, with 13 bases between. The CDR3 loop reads CASSQGPAPDTQYF. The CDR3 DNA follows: TGCGCCAGCAGCCAGGGGCCAGCACCGGATACGCAGTATTTT.

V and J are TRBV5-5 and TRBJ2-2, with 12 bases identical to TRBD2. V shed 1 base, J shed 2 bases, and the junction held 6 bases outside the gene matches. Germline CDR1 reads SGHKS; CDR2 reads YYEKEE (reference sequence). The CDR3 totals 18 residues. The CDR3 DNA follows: TGTGCCAGCAGCTTGTACGGACTAGCGGGACTAAACACCGGGGAGCTGTTTTTT. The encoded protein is CASSLYGLAGLNTGELFF.

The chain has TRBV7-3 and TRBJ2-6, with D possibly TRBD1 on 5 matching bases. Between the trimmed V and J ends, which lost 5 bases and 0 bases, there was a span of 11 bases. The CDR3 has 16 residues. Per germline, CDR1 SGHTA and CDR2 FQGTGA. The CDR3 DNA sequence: TGTGCCAGCAGCACACAGGAGAACTCTGGGGCCAACGTCCTGACTTTC. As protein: CASSTQENSGANVLTF. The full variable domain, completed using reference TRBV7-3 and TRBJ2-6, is GAGVSQTPSNKVTEKGKYVELRCDPISGHTALYWYRQSLGQGPEFLIYFQGTGAADDSGLPNDRFFAVRPEGSVSTLKIQRTERGDSAVYLCASSTQENSGANVLTFGAGSRLTVL.

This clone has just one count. The CDR3 is CSASMTDRGEKLFF. CDR3 sequence (DNA): TGCAGTGCTAGTATGACTGACAGAGGTGAAAAACTGTTTTTT. This sequence joins TRBV20-1 and TRBJ1-4, with D possibly matching TRBD1 (5 bases). This CDR3 spans 14 amino acids. Trimming removed 3 bases from V and 7 bases from J, with 15 bases in between. Germline CDR1 and CDR2: DFQATT and SNEGSKA (reference sequence).

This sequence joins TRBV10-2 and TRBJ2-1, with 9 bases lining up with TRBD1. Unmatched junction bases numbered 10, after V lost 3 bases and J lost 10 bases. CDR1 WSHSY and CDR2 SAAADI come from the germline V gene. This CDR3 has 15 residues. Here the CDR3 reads CASSDTGTGLVEQFF. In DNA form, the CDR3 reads TGCGCCAGCAGTGACACCGGGACAGGGCTTGTAGAGCAGTTCTTC.

CDR3 region: CASSSKQYNEQFF. The CDR3 nucleotides are TGTGCCAGCAGTTCCAAACAGTACAATGAGCAGTTCTTC. This chain connects TRBV2 to TRBJ2-1; no reliable D call. CDR1 and CDR2 (germline): SNHLY, FYNNEI. Trimming pared 5 bases from V and 4 bases from J, leaving 9 bases between. CDR3 length: 13 residues.

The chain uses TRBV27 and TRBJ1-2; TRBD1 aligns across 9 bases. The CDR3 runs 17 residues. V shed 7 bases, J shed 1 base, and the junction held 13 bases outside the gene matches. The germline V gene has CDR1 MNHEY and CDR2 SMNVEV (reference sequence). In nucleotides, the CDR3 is TGTGCCAGCACCAAATCAGGACAGGGGATGTTTAACTATGGCTACACCTTC. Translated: CASTKSGQGMFNYGYTF.

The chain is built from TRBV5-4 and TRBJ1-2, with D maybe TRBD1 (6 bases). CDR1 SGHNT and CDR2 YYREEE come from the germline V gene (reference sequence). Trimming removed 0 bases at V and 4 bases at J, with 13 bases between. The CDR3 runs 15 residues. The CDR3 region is CASSLVGGVFYGYTF. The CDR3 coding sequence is TGTGCCAGCAGCTTGGTAGGGGGAGTGTTCTATGGCTACACCTTC.

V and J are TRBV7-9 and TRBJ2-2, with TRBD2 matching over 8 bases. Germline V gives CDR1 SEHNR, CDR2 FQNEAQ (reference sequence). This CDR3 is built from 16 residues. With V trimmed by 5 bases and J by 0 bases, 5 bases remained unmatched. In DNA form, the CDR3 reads TGTGCCAGCAGCAGTACGGGACTAGCGAACACCGGGGAGCTGTTTTTT. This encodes CASSSTGLANTGELFF. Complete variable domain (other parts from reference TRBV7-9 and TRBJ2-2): DTGVSQNPRHKITKRGQNVTFRCDPISEHNRLYWYRQTLGQGPEFLTYFQNEAQLEKSRLLSDRFSAERPKGSFSTLEIQRTEQGDSAMYLCASSSTGLANTGELFFGEGSRLTVL.

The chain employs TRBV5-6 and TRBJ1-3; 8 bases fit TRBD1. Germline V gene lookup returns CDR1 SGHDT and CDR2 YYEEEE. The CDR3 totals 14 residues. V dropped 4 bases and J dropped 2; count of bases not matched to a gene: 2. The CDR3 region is CASSLTGAGNTIYF. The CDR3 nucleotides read TGTGCCAGCAGCCTGACAGGGGCTGGAAACACCATATATTTT.

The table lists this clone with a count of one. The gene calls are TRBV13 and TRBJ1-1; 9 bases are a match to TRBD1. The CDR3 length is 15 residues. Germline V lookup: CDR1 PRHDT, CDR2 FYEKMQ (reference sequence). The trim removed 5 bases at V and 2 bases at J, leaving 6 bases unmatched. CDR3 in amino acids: CASSLRTGVNTEAFF. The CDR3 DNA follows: TGTGCCAGCAGCCTAAGGACAGGGGTTAACACTGAAGCTTTCTTT.

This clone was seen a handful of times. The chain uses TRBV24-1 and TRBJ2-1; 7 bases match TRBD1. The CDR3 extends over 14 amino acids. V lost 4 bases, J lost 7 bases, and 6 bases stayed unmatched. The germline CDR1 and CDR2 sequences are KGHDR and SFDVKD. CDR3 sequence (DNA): TGTGCCACCAGTGACGAGGGGGCTCTAAATGAGCAGTTCTTC. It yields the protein CATSDEGALNEQFF.

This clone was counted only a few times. CDR3 amino acids: CASSQEGLAGRSSYNEQFF. CDR3 sequence (DNA): TGTGCCAGCAGCCAGGAGGGACTAGCGGGAAGGTCTTCCTACAATGAGCAGTTCTTC. The chain uses TRBV3-1 (or the pseudogene TRBV3-2) and TRBJ2-1; TRBD2 matches 13 bases. CDR1 LGHDT and CDR2 YNNKEL come from the germline V gene (reference sequence). The CDR3 totals 19 residues. V was pared by 3 bases and J by 1 base, with 9 bases of the junction left unmatched.

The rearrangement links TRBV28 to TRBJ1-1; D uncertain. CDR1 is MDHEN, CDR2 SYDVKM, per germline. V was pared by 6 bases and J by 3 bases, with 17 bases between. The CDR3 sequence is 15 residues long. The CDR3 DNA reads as TGTGCCAGCAGGGCGCAGCGTGTATGGTACACTGAAGCTTTCTTT. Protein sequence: CASRAQRVWYTEAFF. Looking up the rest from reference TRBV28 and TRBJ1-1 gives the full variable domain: DVKVTQSSRYLVKRTGEKVFLECVQDMDHENMFWYRQDPGLGLRLIYFSYDVKMKEKGDIPEGYSVSREKKERFSLILESASTNQTSMYLCASRAQRVWYTEAFFGQGTRLTVV.

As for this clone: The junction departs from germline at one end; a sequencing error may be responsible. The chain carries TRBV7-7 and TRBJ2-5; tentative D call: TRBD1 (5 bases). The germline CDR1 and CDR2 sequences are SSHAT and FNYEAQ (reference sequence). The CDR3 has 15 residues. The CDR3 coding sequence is TGTGCTAGCAGCTTAGGGCAGGGAAGACAAGAGACCCAGTACTTC. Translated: CASSLGQGRQETQYF.

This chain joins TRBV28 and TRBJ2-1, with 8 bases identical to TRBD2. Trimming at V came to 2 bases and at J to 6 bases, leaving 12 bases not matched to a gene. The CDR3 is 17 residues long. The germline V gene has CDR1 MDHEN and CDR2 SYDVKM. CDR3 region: CASSLGGSGIRGNEQFF. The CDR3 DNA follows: TGTGCCAGCAGTTTAGGTGGTAGCGGGATTCGGGGCAATGAGCAGTTCTTC.

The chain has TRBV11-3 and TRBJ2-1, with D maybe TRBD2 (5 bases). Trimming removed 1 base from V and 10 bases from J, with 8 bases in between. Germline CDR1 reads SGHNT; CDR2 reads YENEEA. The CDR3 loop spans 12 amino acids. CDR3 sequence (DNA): TGTGCCAGCAGCTTAGGTTTAGCGGAGCAGTTCTTC. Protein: CASSLGLAEQFF.

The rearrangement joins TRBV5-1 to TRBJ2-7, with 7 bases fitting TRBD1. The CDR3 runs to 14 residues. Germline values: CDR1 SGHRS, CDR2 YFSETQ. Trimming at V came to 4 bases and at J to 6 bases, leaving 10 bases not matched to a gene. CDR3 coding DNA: TGCGCCAGCAGCGAGACAGGGAACGTCCGCGAGCAGTACTTC. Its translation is CASSETGNVREQYF.